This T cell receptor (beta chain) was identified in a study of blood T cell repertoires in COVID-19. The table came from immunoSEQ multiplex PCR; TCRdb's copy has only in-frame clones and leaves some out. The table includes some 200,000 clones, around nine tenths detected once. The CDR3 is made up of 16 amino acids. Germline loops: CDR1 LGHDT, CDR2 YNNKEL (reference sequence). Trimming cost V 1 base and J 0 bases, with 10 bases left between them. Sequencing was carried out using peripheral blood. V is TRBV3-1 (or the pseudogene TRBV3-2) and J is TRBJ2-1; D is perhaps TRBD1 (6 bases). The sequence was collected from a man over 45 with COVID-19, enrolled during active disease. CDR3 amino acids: CASSQAGDPSYNEQFF. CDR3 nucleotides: TGTGCCAGCAGCCAAGCAGGGGACCCCTCCTACAATGAGCAGTTCTTC.